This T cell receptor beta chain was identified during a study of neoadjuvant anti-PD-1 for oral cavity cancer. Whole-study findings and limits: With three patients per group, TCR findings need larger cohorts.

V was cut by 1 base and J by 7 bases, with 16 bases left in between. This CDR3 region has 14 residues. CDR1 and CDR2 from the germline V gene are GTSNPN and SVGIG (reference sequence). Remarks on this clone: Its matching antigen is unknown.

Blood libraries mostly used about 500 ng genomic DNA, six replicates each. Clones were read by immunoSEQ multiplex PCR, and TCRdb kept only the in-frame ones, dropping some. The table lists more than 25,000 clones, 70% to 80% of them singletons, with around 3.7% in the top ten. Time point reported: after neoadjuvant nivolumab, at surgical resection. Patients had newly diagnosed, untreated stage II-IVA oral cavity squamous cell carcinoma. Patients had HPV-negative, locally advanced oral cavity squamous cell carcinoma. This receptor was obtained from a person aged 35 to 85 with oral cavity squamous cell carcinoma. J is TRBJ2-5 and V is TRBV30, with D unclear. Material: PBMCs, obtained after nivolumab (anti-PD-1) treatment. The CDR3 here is CAWSDMERFRTQYF. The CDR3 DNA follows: TGTGCCTGGAGTGATATGGAGCGATTTAGGACCCAGTACTTC.